These T cell receptor beta chains were read from a single sample in a study of radiation and T cells in renal cell carcinoma. Assay used: immunoSEQ multiplex PCR; TCRdb lists only in-frame clones, some missing. Seen here are about 91,000 clones, under 90% observed once, and the top ten hold approximately 6.4%. This specimen consisted of blood, obtained from a patient whose treatment included radiotherapy and nephrectomy. The source is a man aged 55-75 years with renal cell carcinoma. Both conserved end residues are part of each CDR3. A D gene is named only where the DNA matches it firmly. Clone size appears in some rows only: once, few, many, or a class for an expanded clone.

V gene	J gene	clone size	D gene	CDR3 DNA	CDR3 protein
TRBV21-1	TRBJ2-6	once	.	TGTGCCATCTCCCTTTCGGCTTTGGAGGCCAACGTCCTGACTTTC	CAISLSALEANVLTF
TRBV7-8	TRBJ2-1	once	TRBD2	TGTGCCAGCAGCTCCCCCCCCATTTGGGCTAGCGGGAGGGTGGGACCCTACAATGAGCAGTTCTTC	CASSSPPIWASGRVGPYNEQFF
TRBV11-3	TRBJ2-3	once	TRBD2	TGTGCCAGCAGCTTATCGGGAGGGGCAGATACGCAGTATTTT	CASSLSGGADTQYF
TRBV5-1	TRBJ1-2	.	.	TGCGCCAGCAGCTTACGGGATGATGGGGGCTACACCTTC	CASSLRDDGGYTF
TRBV25-1	TRBJ2-3	.	.	TGTGCCAGCAGCGATTGGGAAAGGCCGTCGACAGATACGCAGTATTTT	CASSDWERPSTDTQYF
TRBV5-8	TRBJ1-2	many	.	TGTGCCAGCAGCTTGGATGGAGAAGGCTACACCTTC	CASSLDGEGYTF
TRBV28	TRBJ2-7	.	TRBD1	TGTGCCAGCAGTTTACCCGGGACAGCCTACGAGCAGTACTTC	CASSLPGTAYEQYF
TRBV7-6	TRBJ2-7	.	TRBD1	TGTGCCAGCAGCGAACAGGGGGCATACGAGCAGTACTTC	CASSEQGAYEQYF
TRBV6-1	TRBJ1-2	.	.	TGTGCCAGCAGTGCGAACCCACGAAGGGGCGATGGCTACACCTTC	CASSANPRRGDGYTF
TRBV30	TRBJ1-1	.	.	TGTGCCTGGAGTGTACAGCTCTGGAGCACTGAAGCTTTCTTT	CAWSVQLWSTEAFF
TRBV2	TRBJ1-1	.	TRBD1	TGTGCCAGCAGTGAACAGGGGGGGAACACTGAAGCTTTCTTT	CASSEQGGNTEAFF
TRBV7-9	TRBJ2-1	.	TRBD2	TGTGCCAGCAGCTTCCAACTAGCGGGATTCGGATTCGCCAATGAGCAGTTCTTC	CASSFQLAGFGFANEQFF
TRBV10-1	TRBJ2-2	.	TRBD2	TGCGCCAGCAGTGCCCTAGCGGGAGAGTTCGCCGGGGAGCTGTTTTTT	CASSALAGEFAGELFF
TRBV15	TRBJ1-4	.	.	TGTGCCACCAGCAGAGAAGGGGGTTCCGATGAAAAACTGTTTTTT	CATSREGGSDEKLFF
TRBV9	TRBJ1-2	.	.	TGTGCCAGCAACCCCGGGGTGTTCTCGGTGGGCTACACCTTC	CASNPGVFSVGYTF
TRBV18	TRBJ2-5	.	.	TGTGCCAGCTCATCCCGGGAGACCCAGTACTTC	CASSSRETQYF
TRBV5-1	TRBJ2-7	.	TRBD2	TGCGCCAGCAGCTTGGGACTAGCGGGAGCCCACGAGCAGTACTTC	CASSLGLAGAHEQYF
TRBV7-2	TRBJ1-5	.	.	TGTGCCAGCAGCTTAACGAGGGATCAGCCCCAGCATTTT	CASSLTRDQPQHF
TRBV7-2	TRBJ1-5	.	.	TGTGCCAGCAGCTTAGGAGGGCAGGTCAATCAGCCCCAGCATTTT	CASSLGGQVNQPQHF
TRBV7-2	TRBJ1-1	.	.	TGTGCCAGCAGCTTAGTTGCAGAAGCTTTCTTT	CASSLVAEAFF
TRBV19	TRBJ1-5	.	.	TGTGCCAGTACCTTTAGTCAGGGAGGCAATCAGCCCCAGCATTTT	CASTFSQGGNQPQHF
TRBV7-6	TRBJ2-6	.	.	TGTGCCAGCAGCGCCTCGTCCAATTCTGGGGCCAACGTCCTGACTTTC	CASSASSNSGANVLTF
TRBV28	TRBJ1-2	.	.	TGTGCCAGCAGTCTCCCAACAGGGGGCTACACCTTC	CASSLPTGGYTF
TRBV19	TRBJ2-5	.	TRBD1	TGTGCCAGTAGTGATGGGGACTACAGGGGGCCGGGGGAGACCCAGTACTTC	CASSDGDYRGPGETQYF
TRBV6-5	TRBJ1-2	.	TRBD1	TGTGCCAGCAGTCTAAGGGGGCTACAGGGAGGTGGCTACACCTTC	CASSLRGLQGGGYTF
TRBV9	TRBJ2-3	few	.	TGTGCCAGCAGCCCTAGTGGGGATGCAGATACGCAGTATTTT	CASSPSGDADTQYF
TRBV5-1	TRBJ2-2	.	TRBD2	TGCGCCAGCAGCACCGGACTAGCGCTGGCCGCAATCGGGGAGCTGTTTTTT	CASSTGLALAAIGELFF
TRBV10-3	TRBJ2-1	.	TRBD2	TGTGCCATCAGTGAGTCAGGACTAGCGGGAGGGCTCAATGAGCAGTTCTTC	CAISESGLAGGLNEQFF
TRBV11-2	TRBJ2-7	.	.	TGTGCCAGCACCAGATCTTCAGGGATCTCCTACGAGCAGTACTTC	CASTRSSGISYEQYF
TRBV28	TRBJ2-7	.	TRBD1	TGTGCCAGCAGATCCCTGACAGGGCCTGGGGGAGAGCAGTACTTC	CASRSLTGPGGEQYF
TRBV19	TRBJ2-2	.	.	TGTGCCAGTAGTATAGTGCCAGCCCTCACCGGGGAGCTGTTTTTT	CASSIVPALTGELFF
TRBV5-8	TRBJ2-1	.	.	TGTGCCAGCAGCCGAGCGGGCAGCTCCTACAATGAGCAGTTCTTC	CASSRAGSSYNEQFF
TRBV5-8	TRBJ1-2	.	.	TGTGCCAGCACCCTTTTGGGAGTCACCTATGGCTACACCTTC	CASTLLGVTYGYTF
TRBV7-2	TRBJ1-6	.	.	TGTGCCAGCAGCTTAACGTCGGCGGCCGTTGGGAATTCACCCCTCCACTTT	CASSLTSAAVGNSPLHF
TRBV6-6	TRBJ2-7	.	.	TGTGCCAGCAGTTACTCAGGGGCCCTCTACGAGCAGTACTTC	CASSYSGALYEQYF
TRBV5-1	TRBJ2-2	.	.	TGCGCCAGCAAGAGCAGGGGAGAAGCCGGGGAGCTGTTTTTT	CASKSRGEAGELFF
TRBV6-1	TRBJ2-1	.	.	TGTGCCAGCAGTGTTGGGCAGGGCATGTCGCGGCAGTTCTTC	CASSVGQGMSRQFF
TRBV25-1	TRBJ2-5	once	.	TGTGCCAGCAGTGAATTAGGGGGCCAAGAGACCCAGTACTTC	CASSELGGQETQYF
TRBV18	TRBJ2-3	.	TRBD2	TGTGCCAGCTCACCACCCCGGACTAGCCAGGTTACAGATACGCAGTATTTT	CASSPPRTSQVTDTQYF
TRBV25-1	TRBJ2-1	.	TRBD2	TGTGCCAGCAGTGATCCGGGACTAGCGGGACCTGAGCAGTTCTTC	CASSDPGLAGPEQFF
TRBV10-1	TRBJ2-5	.	TRBD2	TGCGCCAGCAGTGACGGACTAGCGAATCAAGAGACCCAGTACTTC	CASSDGLANQETQYF
TRBV5-1	TRBJ2-3	.	TRBD2	TGCGCCAGCAGATCCGCCGGGACTAGCGGGAGAGGCGGCACAGATACGCAGTATTTT	CASRSAGTSGRGGTDTQYF
TRBV30	TRBJ2-1	few	.	TGTGCCTGGAGTCGAGGCCGGGCGGAGCAGTTCTTC	CAWSRGRAEQFF
TRBV2	TRBJ2-7	.	TRBD1	TGTGCCAGCAGTGAGGGACAGGGCGGTGAGCAGTACTTC	CASSEGQGGEQYF
TRBV4-2	TRBJ1-1	.	.	TGTGCCAGCAGCCAAGAGACAACGAACCCTGAAGCTTTCTTT	CASSQETTNPEAFF
TRBV5-1	TRBJ1-1	.	TRBD1	TGCGCCAGCAGCTTGACAAGTAGTACAGGGGTGGCTTTCTTT	CASSLTSSTGVAFF
TRBV5-4	TRBJ2-1	.	TRBD1	TGTGCCAGCAGTCCACCTGGGACAGGGGTTCTAGCGGACCGATACAATGAGCAGTTCTTC	CASSPPGTGVLADRYNEQFF
TRBV6-1	TRBJ2-7	.	TRBD2	TGTGCCAGCAGTGCTCGGGAGGGCCCCTACGAGCAGTACTTC	CASSAREGPYEQYF
TRBV7-9	TRBJ1-3	.	.	TGTGCCAGCAGCTTGATCGGTGACACCATATATTTT	CASSLIGDTIYF
TRBV18	TRBJ1-4	.	TRBD1	TGTGCCAGCTCACCCCGACAGGGGGCAGCTGGAAAACTGTTTTTT	CASSPRQGAAGKLFF
TRBV7-9	TRBJ1-2	.	TRBD1	TGTGCCAGCAGCTTAGTAGGGACAGGGGGCTATGGCTACACCTTC	CASSLVGTGGYGYTF
TRBV6-4	TRBJ2-2	medium-sized	TRBD2	TGTGCCAGCGGGACTAGCGACACCGGGGAGCTGTTTTTT	CASGTSDTGELFF
TRBV30	TRBJ2-1	.	TRBD2	TGTGCCTGGAGTCCTAGCGGGAGGGCCCATCCCCATGAGCAGTTCTTC	CAWSPSGRAHPHEQFF
TRBV10-1	TRBJ2-7	.	.	TGCGCCAGCAGTGAGTACGGGGACGGGGGCTACGAGCAGTACTTC	CASSEYGDGGYEQYF
TRBV5-6	TRBJ2-5	.	TRBD1	TGTGCCAGCAGCTCGAAAGGGCGGGACAGGGCGGAAAAAGAGACCCAGTACTTC	CASSSKGRDRAEKETQYF
TRBV5-1	TRBJ2-7	.	TRBD1	TGCGCCAGCAGCTTGGATGGGACAGGGGGCCTCGAGCAGTACTTC	CASSLDGTGGLEQYF
TRBV27	TRBJ2-2	.	TRBD2	TGTGCCAGCAGTTTAAAGGGACTAGCGGGTTGGCTTGGCACCGGGGAGCTGTTTTTT	CASSLKGLAGWLGTGELFF
TRBV25-1	TRBJ2-2	.	.	TGTGCCAGCAGTGGGACGGGGTGGAGCACCGGGGAGCTGTTTTTT	CASSGTGWSTGELFF